These 30 T cell receptor beta chains share one sample of origin, sequenced in a study of T cell responses to AZD1222 COVID-19 vaccine. Only in-frame clones appear in the TCRdb table, and some are missing; sequencing was by immunoSEQ multiplex PCR. The table lists about 130,000 clones, 75% to 90% of them singletons. The sequences come from peripheral blood, collected on day 0 of AZD1222 vaccination. These receptors were taken from an adult in good health.

The chain recombines TRBV6-1 with TRBJ1-1; D call uncertain. This CDR3 has 14 amino acids. In germline, CDR1 is MNHNS, CDR2 SASEGT. Trimming pared 2 bases from V and 1 base from J, leaving 8 bases between. In DNA form, the CDR3 reads TGTGCCAGCAGTGAACGTAGGCAGAACACTGAAGCTTTCTTT. Residues: CASSERRQNTEAFF.

The rearrangement links TRBV4-1 to TRBJ2-1, with TRBD1 matching over 7 bases. The CDR3 is 15 amino acids. Germline-derived CDR1 and CDR2 are MGHRA and YSYEKL. Losses at the gene ends were 4 bases for V and 0 bases for J; bases not matched to a gene: 3. This chain's CDR3 is CASSPRQGSYNEQFF. The DNA of the CDR3 is TGCGCCAGCAGCCCGCGACAGGGCTCCTACAATGAGCAGTTCTTC.

The chain joins TRBV3-1 (or the pseudogene TRBV3-2) to TRBJ2-3, with 7 bases fitting TRBD2. CDR1 is LGHDT, CDR2 YNNKEL, per germline (reference sequence). The CDR3 spans 15 residues. J lost 15 bases, V lost 1 base, and 16 bases had no gene match. The CDR3 protein is CASSQGALGAGESYF. The CDR3 DNA reads as TGTGCCAGCAGCCAAGGGGCCCTTGGGGCGGGAGAATCTTATTTT.

The J gene is TRBJ1-5, the V gene TRBV3-1 (or the pseudogene TRBV3-2); 8 bases map to TRBD1. The CDR3 is 14 amino acids. CDR1 is LGHDT, CDR2 YNNKEL, per germline (reference sequence). Germline trimming cut 4 bases from V and 6 bases from J; bases unmatched to any gene: 5. The CDR3 bases are TGTGCCAGCAGCCTCGGACAGGGTGGTCAGCCCCAGCATTTT. This encodes CASSLGQGGQPQHF.

The V call is TRBV5-1, the J call TRBJ2-7; TRBD2 matches at 9 bases. CDR3 length equals 16 residues. J lost 3 bases, V lost 0 bases, and 7 bases had no gene match. The germline CDR1 and CDR2 sequences are SGHRS and YFSETQ. The CDR3 bases are TGCGCCAGCAGCTTGGAGGCTAGCGGGAATCACTACGAGCAGTACTTC. The encoded protein is CASSLEASGNHYEQYF.

Only one count was recorded for this clone. The rearrangement joins TRBV9 to TRBJ2-1, with TRBD2 matching over 8 bases. CDR1 is SGDLS, CDR2 YYNGEE, per germline. The CDR3 has 16 residues. Losses at the gene ends were 0 bases for V and 2 bases for J; bases not matched to a gene: 4. CDR3 in DNA: TGTGCCAGCAGCGTAGGAGGTAGCGGGGCCTACAATGAGCAGTTCTTC. Protein: CASSVGGSGAYNEQFF.

This clone was detected only once. V gene TRBV19 combines with J gene TRBJ1-2, with 8 bases identical to TRBD1. This CDR3 spans 13 amino acids. CDR1 and CDR2 (germline): LNHDA, SQIVND (reference sequence). Trimming took 5 bases from V and 4 from J; bases not matched to a gene: 3. Written as DNA, the CDR3 is TGTGCCAGTAGTCCAACAGGGGGCTATGGCTACACCTTC. Protein: CASSPTGGYGYTF.

The chain has TRBV19 and TRBJ1-4, with a tentative D call TRBD1 (5 bases). Germline CDR1 is LNHDA and CDR2 is SQIVND (reference sequence). The germline V and J ends were trimmed by 4 bases and 7 bases, with 13 bases remaining between them. This CDR3 region has 14 residues. CDR3 in DNA: TGTGCCAGTAGTACGGACGGGACTTTTGAAAAACTGTTTTTT. Translated, it gives CASSTDGTFEKLFF.

The gene calls are TRBV10-3 and TRBJ1-1, with D perhaps matching TRBD1 (5 bases). This CDR3 has 15 amino acids. Germline CDR1 is ENHRY and CDR2 is SYGVKD. The V end lost 7 bases, the J end lost 1 base, and 16 bases lay between the germline ends. The chain's CDR3 is CAITENPTANTEAFF. Written as DNA, the CDR3 is TGTGCCATCACCGAAAACCCGACAGCGAACACTGAAGCTTTCTTT.

This sequence joins TRBV19 and TRBJ2-7; weak D call: TRBD2 (5 bases). Germline V gene data show CDR1 as LNHDA and CDR2 as SQIVND (reference sequence). The CDR3 is 11 amino acids. With 6 bases removed from V and 3 bases from J, the gap between germline ends came to 6 bases. CDR3 sequence: CASRAGYEQYF. In DNA form, the CDR3 reads TGTGCCAGTAGGGCGGGCTACGAGCAGTACTTC.

This clone was found once. This rearrangement joins TRBV5-1 to TRBJ2-1, with 10 bases that match TRBD2. The CDR3 is made up of 16 amino acids. With 0 bases clipped from V and 2 bases from J, the junction kept 2 bases outside the gene matches. Germline V lookup: CDR1 SGHRS, CDR2 YFSETQ. CDR3 region: CASSLGLAGAYNEQFF. The CDR3 DNA follows: TGCGCCAGCAGCTTGGGGCTAGCGGGGGCCTACAATGAGCAGTTCTTC.

This clone appeared a few times. The chain combines TRBV19 with TRBJ2-2; D is unclear. The V gene's germline CDR1 is LNHDA and CDR2 SQIVND (reference sequence). The germline V and J ends were trimmed by 5 bases and 7 bases, with 8 bases remaining between them. This CDR3 comprises 12 residues. The CDR3 protein is CASSQRSGELFF. The CDR3 coding sequence is TGTGCCAGTAGTCAAAGGAGCGGGGAGCTGTTTTTT.

Here the CDR3 DNA reads TGTGCCAGCAGCCCGGCCGGGACAGTAACATACAATGAGCAGTTCTTC. Translating gives CASSPAGTVTYNEQFF. The chain links TRBV14 to TRBJ2-1, with 7 bases that match TRBD1. Trimming took 4 bases from V and 4 from J; bases not matched to a gene: 10. From germline, CDR1 is SGHDN and CDR2 FVKESK. The CDR3 has 16 residues.

This CDR3 is CASSYSDGAWGGYTF. The CDR3 nucleotides read TGTGCCAGCAGTTACTCGGATGGGGCCTGGGGTGGCTACACCTTC. The chain joins TRBV6-5 to TRBJ1-2; the D gene is possibly TRBD1 (5 bases). Germline values: CDR1 MNHEY, CDR2 SVGAGI. V was trimmed by 0 bases and J by 7 bases, leaving 15 bases between them. The CDR3 is 15 residues long.

This clone is medium-sized by share. The V call is TRBV5-1, the J call TRBJ2-1, with 7 bases that match TRBD2. The CDR3 spans 17 residues. The V segment lost 1 base and the J segment 5 bases; nucleotides outside the gene matches: 12. Looked up from germline, CDR1 is SGHRS and CDR2 is YFSETQ. CDR3 sequence: CASSLREAGRPDNEQFF. CDR3 nucleotide sequence: TGCGCCAGCAGCTTGAGAGAAGCGGGGCGACCGGACAATGAGCAGTTCTTC.

The chain uses TRBV4-1 and TRBJ2-1, with D possibly TRBD2 on 5 matching bases. The CDR3 totals 14 residues. Germline CDR1 reads MGHRA; CDR2 reads YSYEKL. V was shortened by 1 base and J by 3 bases, with 7 bases between the two germline ends. For the CDR3, the DNA is TGCGCCAGCAGCCAAGCGGGGATCTACAATGAGCAGTTCTTC. Protein product: CASSQAGIYNEQFF.

The chain joins TRBV5-1 to TRBJ2-3; 10 bases are a match to TRBD2. The CDR3 sequence is 14 residues long. The germline gives CDR1 SGHRS, CDR2 YFSETQ. Unmatched junction bases numbered 3, after V lost 5 bases and J lost 3 bases. In DNA, the CDR3 is TGCGCCAGCAGTGCTAGCGGGAGAACAGATACGCAGTATTTT. This translates into CASSASGRTDTQYF.

This chain joins TRBV5-1 and TRBJ1-2; D perhaps matches TRBD1 (5 bases). Per germline, CDR1 SGHRS and CDR2 YFSETQ. V shed 3 bases and J shed 3 bases, with 21 bases lying between them. This CDR3 contains 17 residues. CDR3 sequence: CASSSRPLDKAHYGYTF. The CDR3 coding sequence is TGCGCCAGCAGCTCTCGCCCCCTGGACAAGGCCCACTATGGCTACACCTTC.

V and J are TRBV7-9 and TRBJ2-7, with D perhaps matching TRBD1 (6 bases). The CDR3 is made up of 14 amino acids. Germline V gene lookup returns CDR1 SEHNR and CDR2 FQNEAQ (reference sequence). Trimming left V 1 base short and J 6 bases short, with 13 bases between. In nucleotides, the CDR3 is TGTGCCAGCAGCTTAGAAACAGGGCCGGGCGAGCAGTACTTC. Protein sequence: CASSLETGPGEQYF.

V usage is TRBV12-3 or TRBV12-4 and J usage is TRBJ1-1; D gene unclear. V lost 7 bases and J 6 bases, leaving 12 bases between the germline ends. The CDR3 sequence is 12 residues long. CDR3: CASTNRWAEAFF. In DNA form, the CDR3 reads TGTGCCAGCACTAACAGATGGGCTGAAGCTTTCTTT.

The chain employs TRBV6-5 and TRBJ1-5; D is perhaps TRBD1 (6 bases). The CDR3 is made up of 15 amino acids. The germline V gene encodes CDR1 MNHEY and CDR2 SVGAGI. The V end lost 6 bases, the J end lost 3 bases, and 15 bases lay between the germline ends. Written as DNA, the CDR3 is TGTGCCAGCAGGAAATCGCAGGGGAACAATCAGCCCCAGCATTTT. It yields the protein CASRKSQGNNQPQHF.

This chain connects TRBV19 to TRBJ1-1; D remains unclear. CDR3 length equals 13 residues. Trimming removed 4 bases at V and 4 bases at J, with 10 bases between. Germline V gene data show CDR1 as LNHDA and CDR2 as SQIVND (reference sequence). CDR3 residues: CASSTPRSTEAFF. Here the CDR3 DNA reads TGTGCCAGTAGTACCCCACGAAGCACTGAAGCTTTCTTT.

Only one count was recorded for this clone. The V and J genes are TRBV28 and TRBJ2-7, with 8 bases fitting TRBD1. The germline V gene has CDR1 MDHEN and CDR2 SYDVKM. V was clipped by 5 bases and J by 5 bases; unmatched bases: 5. This CDR3 region has 13 residues. The CDR3 is CASSAGTGHEQYF. In DNA form, the CDR3 reads TGTGCCAGCAGTGCGGGGACAGGCCACGAGCAGTACTTC.

The chain is built from TRBV5-5 and TRBJ1-2; 7 nucleotides align to TRBD1. Germline values: CDR1 SGHKS, CDR2 YYEKEE (reference sequence). The junction had 5 bases not matched to a gene; V was cut back by 4 bases and J by 5 bases. The length of the CDR3 is 13 residues. The DNA of the CDR3 is TGTGCCAGCAGCCTGACAGGGTGGTATGGCTACACCTTC. Translated: CASSLTGWYGYTF. Looking up the rest from reference TRBV5-5 and TRBJ1-2 gives the full variable domain: DAGVTQSPTHLIKTRGQQVTLRCSPISGHKSVSWYQQVLGQGPQFIFQYYEKEERGRGNFPDRFSARQFPNYSSELNVNALLLGDSALYLCASSLTGWYGYTFGSGTRLTVV.

V usage is TRBV7-9 and J usage is TRBJ1-2; the D gene is possibly TRBD1 (5 bases). CDR1 is SEHNR and CDR2 is FQNEAQ in the germline V gene (reference sequence). The CDR3 runs 15 residues. Trimming removed 5 bases at V and 6 bases at J, with 19 bases between. CDR3 loop: CASSIPGTAINGYTF. The CDR3 DNA follows: TGTGCCAGCAGCATCCCCGGGACGGCAATTAATGGCTACACCTTC.

The chain links TRBV27 to TRBJ1-1; 7 positions agree with TRBD1. CDR3 length equals 15 residues. Germline V gene data show CDR1 as MNHEY and CDR2 as SMNVEV (reference sequence). The V and J ends lost 6 bases and 3 bases, in that order; junction bases with no gene match: 10. The CDR3 is CASSPRGPEDTEAFF. CDR3 nucleotide sequence: TGTGCCAGCAGCCCAAGGGGGCCTGAGGACACTGAAGCTTTCTTT.

The chain couples TRBV7-9 to TRBJ1-1; D remains unclear. The germline V and J ends were trimmed by 5 bases and 3 bases, with 16 bases remaining between them. CDR3 length: 15 residues. Germline lookup yields CDR1 SEHNR and CDR2 FQNEAQ (reference sequence). CDR3 sequence: CASSPGRARDTEAFF. In nucleotides, the CDR3 is TGTGCCAGCAGCCCCGGGCGGGCTCGGGACACTGAAGCTTTCTTT.

Note on this clone: The final CDR3 position lacks the conserved phenylalanine or tryptophan, pointing to a likely read error. The limits of the CDR3 on the DNA are not certain, so only TCRdb's listed CDR3 is given. The chain joins TRBV19 to TRBJ2-3; TRBD2 reflects the table's D call only, with no check against the DNA. The V gene's germline CDR1 is LNHDA and CDR2 SQIVND (reference sequence). The CDR3 has 14 amino acids, counting both end residues. CDR3 loop: CASSSWTSGGAAIL.

V is TRBV5-1 and J is TRBJ1-3, with D possibly matching TRBD1 (6 bases). This CDR3 region has 15 residues. Germline V gene data show CDR1 as SGHRS and CDR2 as YFSETQ. The ends were cut back, 4 bases at V and 0 bases at J, with 11 bases in the middle. CDR3 residues: CASSPGATSGNTIYF. The CDR3 DNA sequence: TGCGCCAGCAGCCCAGGGGCCACCTCTGGAAACACCATATATTTT.

The chain employs TRBV19 and TRBJ1-5; D possibly corresponds to TRBD1 (5 bases). The CDR3 sequence is 13 residues long. Between the trimmed V and J ends, which lost 4 bases and 7 bases, there was a span of 11 bases. CDR1 and CDR2 from the germline V gene are LNHDA and SQIVND (reference sequence). CDR3 in amino acids: CASSSGAGQPQHF. The CDR3 DNA follows: TGTGCCAGTAGTAGTGGGGCGGGACAGCCCCAGCATTTT. The full variable domain, rest sourced from reference TRBV19 and TRBJ1-5, is DGGITQSPKYLFRKEGQNVTLSCEQNLNHDAMYWYRQDPGQGLRLIYYSQIVNDFQKGDIAEGYSVSREKKESFPLTVTSAQKNPTAFYLCASSSGAGQPQHFGDGTRLSIL.